This TCR beta chain was found in a study of blood T cells in healthy people across ages. Study-wide points: Comparison with aged donors showed that long-lived donors had more naive CD4+ cells and higher diversity.

For the second PCR, which ran for roughly 6 to 11 cycles, a sample-barcoded 5' primer and a J-beta primer mix were used. TCRdb passed the 5' RACE reads through MiXCR, listing each CDR3 protein once. The data show fewer than 1,000,000 distinct CDR3 sequences, with roughly 44% seen just once and 15% to 25% held by the top ten. Concerning this clonotype: Its antigen remains unidentified.

The sample, approximately 10 milliliters of peripheral blood, was drawn from each donor. The specimen was blood. This receptor was identified in a man in his 60s in good health.

CDR3 bases: TGTGCCAGCAGCTTAACGGTAATCTACGAGCAGTACTTC. It yields the protein CASSLTVIYEQYF. This chain connects TRBV7-2 to TRBJ2-7; no definite D call. CDR3 length: 13 residues. The germline V gene encodes CDR1 SGHTA and CDR2 FQGNSA. The V end lost 2 bases, the J end lost 3 bases, and 8 bases lay between the germline ends.